The 22 T cell receptor beta chains listed next were all sequenced from one sample in a study of response to subunit inactivated influenza vaccine. Using its own MiXCR run on the RT-PCR reads, TCRdb lists one record per CDR3 protein. The table shows 280,000 or so distinct CDR3 sequences, with about a fifth occurring only once. Material: PBMCs from blood, obtained approximately 20 months after vaccination. All receptors derive from a man between 50 and 75 years old who received an inactivated influenza vaccine.

This chain links TRBV5-1 with TRBJ1-5; 10 nucleotides agree with TRBD1. This CDR3 spans 15 amino acids. Germline V lookup: CDR1 SGHRS, CDR2 YFSETQ. Unmatched junction bases numbered 6, after V lost 2 bases and J lost 7 bases. CDR3 amino acids: CASSLGTGAGQPQHF. CDR3 DNA: TGCGCCAGCAGCTTAGGGACAGGGGCCGGGCAGCCCCAGCATTTT.

The chain combines TRBV7-9 with TRBJ2-3, with D possibly TRBD1 on 5 matching bases. CDR3 size: 16 residues. The V and J ends lost 7 bases and 4 bases respectively, with 21 bases between them. CDR1 is SEHNR, CDR2 FQNEAQ, per germline (reference sequence). CDR3 DNA sequence: TGTGCCAGCAATAAACTTAGGGGAAGGAGCCCAGATACGCAGTATTTT. It specifies CASNKLRGRSPDTQYF. Full variable domain (outside the CDR3, taken from reference TRBV7-9 and TRBJ2-3): DTGVSQNPRHKITKRGQNVTFRCDPISEHNRLYWYRQTLGQGPEFLTYFQNEAQLEKSRLLSDRFSAERPKGSFSTLEIQRTEQGDSAMYLCASNKLRGRSPDTQYFGPGTRLTVL.

The chain couples TRBV6-5 to TRBJ1-1, with TRBD1 as a possible D gene (5 bases). Germline CDR1 and CDR2: MNHEY and SVGAGI. V was shortened by 0 bases and J by 1 base, with 9 bases between the two germline ends. The CDR3 has 15 amino acids. The CDR3 reads CASSYSWQGNTEAFF. CDR3 nucleotide sequence: TGTGCCAGCAGTTACTCTTGGCAGGGGAACACTGAAGCTTTCTTT.

The sample holds many counts of this clonotype. The chain has TRBV7-9 and TRBJ2-7, with unresolved D. The CDR3 is 20 residues long. The V gene's germline CDR1 is SEHNR and CDR2 FQNEAQ (reference sequence). V shed 4 bases and J shed 3 bases, with 31 bases lying between them. This CDR3 is CASSSIFEARQDRKLYEQYF. CDR3 coding DNA: TGTGCCAGCAGCTCGATATTTGAGGCCCGGCAGGACCGTAAACTCTACGAGCAGTACTTC.

This clonotype was seen more than once but under ten times. This chain links TRBV28 with TRBJ1-5, with D unresolved. V lost 5 bases to trimming and J lost 4 bases, with 21 bases between them. Germline CDR1 reads MDHEN; CDR2 reads SYDVKM. This CDR3 spans 17 amino acids. The CDR3, as DNA: TGTGCCAGCAGTCCCATCAACCTGGCCGGAGGAAATCAGCCCCAGCATTTT. As protein: CASSPINLAGGNQPQHF.

The rearrangement links TRBV6-5 to TRBJ1-2; D is unclear. The CDR3 is 19 amino acids. The V gene lost 0 bases and the J gene lost 0 bases, with 20 bases spanning the gap. CDR1 MNHEY and CDR2 SVGAGI come from the germline V gene. In DNA form, the CDR3 reads TGTGCCAGCAGTTACTCGATTGGTCCCGGAACTCTCGCTAACTATGGCTACACCTTC. It yields the protein CASSYSIGPGTLANYGYTF.

This clonotype was recorded many times. The chain joins TRBV10-3 to TRBJ1-2; a possible D gene is TRBD1 (5 bases). The V and J ends lost 4 bases and 3 bases respectively, with 9 bases between them. Per the germline V gene, CDR1 is ENHRY and CDR2 is SYGVKD. This CDR3 contains 13 residues. CDR3 sequence reads: CAISGTSDYGYTF. The CDR3 nucleotides are TGTGCCATCAGTGGGACATCCGACTATGGCTACACCTTC.

This clonotype has more than one count but fewer than ten. This chain joins TRBV28 and TRBJ1-3, with 7 bases identical to TRBD1. V trimming: 8 bases; J trimming: 2 bases; junction bases outside the gene matches: 3. CDR3 length: 13 residues. CDR1 is MDHEN and CDR2 is SYDVKM in the germline V gene. The CDR3: CASPDRTGNTIYF. DNA for the CDR3: TGTGCCAGCCCGGACAGGACTGGAAACACCATATATTTT. The full variable domain, with the rest looked up from reference TRBV28 and TRBJ1-3, is DVKVTQSSRYLVKRTGEKVFLECVQDMDHENMFWYRQDPGLGLRLIYFSYDVKMKEKGDIPEGYSVSREKKERFSLILESASTNQTSMYLCASPDRTGNTIYFGEGSWLTVV.

In its sample, this clonotype was seen a few times. This chain uses TRBV28 with TRBJ2-3; no clear D. The CDR3 has 15 amino acids. Germline CDR1 and CDR2: MDHEN and SYDVKM. The V gene lost 3 bases and the J gene lost 1 base, with 11 bases spanning the gap. The CDR3, as DNA: TGTGCCAGCAGTTTGAACGGTCAGGGCACAGATACGCAGTATTTT. It is translated as CASSLNGQGTDTQYF.

This clonotype has more than one count but fewer than ten. This chain joins TRBV5-1 and TRBJ2-7; TRBD1 might be the D (5 bases). V was shortened by 2 bases and J by 6 bases, with 15 bases between the two germline ends. In germline, CDR1 is SGHRS, CDR2 YFSETQ. The CDR3 sequence is 14 residues long. The CDR3 region has the DNA TGCGCCAGCAGCTTCGGTTCCCAGGGAAGCGAGCAGTACTTC. This codes for CASSFGSQGSEQYF.

This chain connects TRBV20-1 to TRBJ2-5, with D unresolved. V was cut by 6 bases and J by 1 base, with 12 bases left in between. The CDR3 totals 13 residues. Germline V gene sequence: CDR1 DFQATT, CDR2 SNEGSKA (reference sequence). The chain's CDR3 is CSASDDTQETQYF. Written as DNA, the CDR3 is TGCAGTGCGTCAGACGATACCCAAGAGACCCAGTACTTC.

This chain connects TRBV7-9 to TRBJ1-2; tentative D call: TRBD1 (6 bases). Trimming shortened V by 10 bases and J by 4 bases, and 19 bases separated the two germline ends. CDR1 SEHNR and CDR2 FQNEAQ come from the germline V gene (reference sequence). There are 14 residues in the CDR3. CDR3 coding DNA: TGTGCCACGGGCAACGCGGGACATAGCTATGGCTACACCTTC. It yields the protein CATGNAGHSYGYTF.

V usage is TRBV28 and J usage is TRBJ1-4; the D is unclear. V lost 2 bases to trimming and J lost 8 bases, with 9 bases between them. The CDR3 is 13 amino acids. Germline CDR1 MDHEN, CDR2 SYDVKM. CDR3 loop: CASSLGFGEKLFF. CDR3 DNA: TGTGCCAGCAGTTTAGGTTTCGGGGAAAAACTGTTTTTT.

There are a few counts of this clonotype. The chain couples TRBV4-1 to TRBJ2-3; D unclear. From germline, CDR1 is MGHRA and CDR2 YSYEKL. The V gene lost 5 bases and the J gene lost 0 bases, with 15 bases spanning the gap. The CDR3 runs to 16 residues. The CDR3, as DNA: TGCGCCAGCAGCGCCCAGACGGGCACTAGCACAGATACGCAGTATTTT. It yields the protein CASSAQTGTSTDTQYF.

This clonotype was seen more than once but under ten times. V is TRBV2 and J is TRBJ2-3, with D possibly matching TRBD2 (6 bases). The ends were cut back, 2 bases at V and 4 bases at J, with 13 bases in the middle. There are 15 residues in the CDR3. Per the germline V gene, CDR1 is SNHLY and CDR2 is FYNNEI. CDR3 bases: TGTGCCAGCAGTGAACTTACTAGCCGCGCAGATACGCAGTATTTT. The encoded protein is CASSELTSRADTQYF.

CDR3 DNA sequence: TGTGCCAGCAGTTTGAGTCTATCGAACACCGGGGAGCTGTTTTTT. This encodes CASSLSLSNTGELFF. The genes are TRBV27 and TRBJ2-2; no definite D call. Germline CDR1 MNHEY, CDR2 SMNVEV (reference sequence). The V gene lost 3 bases and the J gene lost 0 bases, with 8 bases spanning the gap. This CDR3 is 15 amino acids long.

This clonotype was recorded only once. The gene calls are TRBV6-4 and TRBJ2-7, with TRBD2 matching 8 bases. V gave up 5 bases and J gave up 5 bases; unmatched junction bases: 8. The CDR3 contains 14 residues. Looked up from germline, CDR1 is MRHNA and CDR2 is SNTAGT. As DNA, the CDR3 is TGTGCCAGCAGTCATGCGGGGGGCCTCCACGAGCAGTACTTC. Protein product: CASSHAGGLHEQYF.

This clonotype was detected many times. V usage is TRBV4-2 and J usage is TRBJ2-6; D gene uncertain. Per the germline V gene, CDR1 is LGHNA and CDR2 is YNFKEQ. The CDR3 has 16 amino acids. Trimming pared 0 bases from V and 0 bases from J, leaving 6 bases between. Here the CDR3 DNA reads TGTGCCAGCAGCCAAGATATGAGCTCTGGGGCCAACGTCCTGACTTTC. It codes for CASSQDMSSGANVLTF.

The J gene is TRBJ2-7, the V gene TRBV6-1, with 7 bases lining up with TRBD1. The CDR3 spans 15 residues. Trimming at V came to 5 bases and at J to 3 bases, leaving 10 bases not matched to a gene. From germline, CDR1 is MNHNS and CDR2 SASEGT. The CDR3 sequence: CASSPKVGQNYEQYF. The CDR3 region has the DNA TGTGCCAGCAGTCCCAAGGTGGGACAGAACTACGAGCAGTACTTC.

In its sample, this clonotype was seen a few times. CDR3 nucleotide sequence: TGTGCCAGCAAACCGGGACACATGAACACTGAAGCTTTCTTT. Translation: CASKPGHMNTEAFF. This chain joins TRBV12-3 or TRBV12-4 and TRBJ1-1; D is possibly TRBD1 (6 bases). The CDR3 has 14 residues. Deletions cut 7 bases from V and 0 bases from J, with 12 bases between.

In its sample, this clonotype was seen a few times. CDR3 protein: CASKPLTDREYGYTF. DNA for the CDR3: TGTGCCAGCAAGCCTCTGACGGACAGGGAGTATGGCTACACCTTC. The chain has TRBV6-2 or TRBV6-3 and TRBJ1-2, with 8 positions matching TRBD1. CDR1 MNHEY and CDR2 SVGEGT come from the germline V gene. The CDR3 contains 15 residues. After removal of 7 bases from V and 5 bases from J, the junction contained 12 bases not matched to a gene.

The chain links TRBV20-1 to TRBJ2-3; 9 bases are shared with TRBD1. CDR1 is DFQATT, CDR2 SNEGSKA, per germline (reference sequence). The CDR3 contains 14 residues. Trimming took 5 bases from V and 1 from J; bases not matched to a gene: 4. As DNA, the CDR3 is TGCAGTGCTGACAGGGGGGGAGGCACAGATACGCAGTATTTT. It codes for CSADRGGGTDTQYF.